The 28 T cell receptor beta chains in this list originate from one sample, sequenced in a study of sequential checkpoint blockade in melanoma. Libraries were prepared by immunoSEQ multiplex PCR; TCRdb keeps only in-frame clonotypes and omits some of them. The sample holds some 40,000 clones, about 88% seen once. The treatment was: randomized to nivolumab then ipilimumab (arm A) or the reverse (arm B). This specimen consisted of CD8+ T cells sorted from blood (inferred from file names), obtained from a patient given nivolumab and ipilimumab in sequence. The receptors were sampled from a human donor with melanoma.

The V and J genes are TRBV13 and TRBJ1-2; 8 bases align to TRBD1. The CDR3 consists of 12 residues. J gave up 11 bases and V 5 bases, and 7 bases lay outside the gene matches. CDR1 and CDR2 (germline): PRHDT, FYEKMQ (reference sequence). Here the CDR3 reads CASSKTGAEYTF. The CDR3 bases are TGTGCCAGCAGCAAGACAGGGGCCGAATACACCTTC.

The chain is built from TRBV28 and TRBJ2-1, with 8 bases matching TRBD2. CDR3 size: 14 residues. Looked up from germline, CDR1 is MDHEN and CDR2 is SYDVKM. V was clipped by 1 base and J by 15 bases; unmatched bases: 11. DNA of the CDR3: TGTGCCAGCAGTTTATCTAGACTAGCGTCACAACGGTTCTTC. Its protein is CASSLSRLASQRFF. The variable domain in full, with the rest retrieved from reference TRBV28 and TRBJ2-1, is DVKVTQSSRYLVKRTGEKVFLECVQDMDHENMFWYRQDPGLGLRLIYFSYDVKMKEKGDIPEGYSVSREKKERFSLILESASTNQTSMYLCASSLSRLASQRFFGPGTRLTVL.

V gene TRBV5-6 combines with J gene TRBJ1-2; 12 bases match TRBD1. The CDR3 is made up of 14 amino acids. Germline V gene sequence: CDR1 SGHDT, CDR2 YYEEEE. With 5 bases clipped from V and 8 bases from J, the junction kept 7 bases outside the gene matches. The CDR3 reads CASSWDRGPGGYTF. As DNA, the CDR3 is TGTGCCAGCAGTTGGGACAGGGGGCCGGGGGGCTACACCTTC. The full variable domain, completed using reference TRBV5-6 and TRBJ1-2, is DAGVTQSPTHLIKTRGQQVTLRCSPKSGHDTVSWYQQALGQGPQFIFQYYEEEERQRGNFPDRFSGHQFPNYSSELNVNALLLGDSALYLCASSWDRGPGGYTFGSGTRLTVV.

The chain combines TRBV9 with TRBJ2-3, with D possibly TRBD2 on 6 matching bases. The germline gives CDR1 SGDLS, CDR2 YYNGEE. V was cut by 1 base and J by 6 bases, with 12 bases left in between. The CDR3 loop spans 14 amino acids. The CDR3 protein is CASSVPGVGDTQYF. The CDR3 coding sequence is TGTGCCAGCAGCGTACCGGGAGTGGGCGATACGCAGTATTTT. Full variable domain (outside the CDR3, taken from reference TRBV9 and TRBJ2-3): DSGVTQTPKHLITATGQRVTLRCSPRSGDLSVYWYQQSLDQGLQFLIQYYNGEERAKGNILERFSAQQFPDLHSELNLSSLELGDSALYFCASSVPGVGDTQYFGPGTRLTVL.

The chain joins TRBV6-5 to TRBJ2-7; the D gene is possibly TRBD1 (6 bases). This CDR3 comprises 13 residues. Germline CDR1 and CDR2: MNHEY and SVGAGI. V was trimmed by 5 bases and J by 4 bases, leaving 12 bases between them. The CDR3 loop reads CASSETQGYEQYV. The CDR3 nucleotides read TGTGCCAGCAGTGAGACGCAGGGGTACGAGCAGTACGTC.

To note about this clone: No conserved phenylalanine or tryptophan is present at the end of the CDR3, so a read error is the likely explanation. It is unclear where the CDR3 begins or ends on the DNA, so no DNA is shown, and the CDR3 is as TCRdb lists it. The CDR3: CASSSGTGRSFL. The chain links TRBV5-6 to TRBJ1-1; no DNA check was done on the table's D call, TRBD1. CDR1 is SGHDT and CDR2 is YYEEEE in the germline V gene. The CDR3 length equals 12 residues, ends included.

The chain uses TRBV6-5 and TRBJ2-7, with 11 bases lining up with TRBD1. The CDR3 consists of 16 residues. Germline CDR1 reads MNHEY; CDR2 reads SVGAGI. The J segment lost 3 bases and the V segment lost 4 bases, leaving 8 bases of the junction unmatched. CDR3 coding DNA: TGTGCCAGCAGTTCCCCGGTGGGGACAGGGGGCTACGAGCAGTACTTC. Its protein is CASSSPVGTGGYEQYF.

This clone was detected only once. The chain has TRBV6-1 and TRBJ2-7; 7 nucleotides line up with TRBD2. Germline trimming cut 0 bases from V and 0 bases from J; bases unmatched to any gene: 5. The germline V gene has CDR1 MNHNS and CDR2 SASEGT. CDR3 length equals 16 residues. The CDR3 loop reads CASSEALGGGSYEQYV. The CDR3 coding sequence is TGTGCCAGCAGTGAAGCGCTGGGCGGGGGCTCCTACGAGCAGTACGTC.

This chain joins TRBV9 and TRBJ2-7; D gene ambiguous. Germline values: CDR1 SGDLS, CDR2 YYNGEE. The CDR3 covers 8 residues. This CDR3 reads CARGEQYV. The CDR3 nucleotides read TGTGCTAGAGGCGAGCAGTACGTC.

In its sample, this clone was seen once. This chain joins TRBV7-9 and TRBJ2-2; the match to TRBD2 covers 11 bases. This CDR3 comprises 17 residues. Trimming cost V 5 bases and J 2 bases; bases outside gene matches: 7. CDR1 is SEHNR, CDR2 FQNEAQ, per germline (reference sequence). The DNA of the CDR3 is TGTGCCAGCAGCCGAATAACTAGCGGGAGAAACACCGGGGAGCTGTTTTTT. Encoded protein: CASSRITSGRNTGELFF.

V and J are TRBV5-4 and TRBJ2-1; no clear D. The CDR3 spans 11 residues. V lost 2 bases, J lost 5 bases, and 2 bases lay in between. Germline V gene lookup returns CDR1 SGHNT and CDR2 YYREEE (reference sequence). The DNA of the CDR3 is TGTGCCAGCAGCTTTAACAATGAGCAGTTCTTC. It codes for CASSFNNEQFF.

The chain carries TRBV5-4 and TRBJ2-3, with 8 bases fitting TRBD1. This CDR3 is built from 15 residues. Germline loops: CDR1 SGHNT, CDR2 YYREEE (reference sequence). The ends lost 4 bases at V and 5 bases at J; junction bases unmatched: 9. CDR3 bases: TGTGCCAGCAGCCAGACAGGGGTGACACTAGATACGCAGTATTTT. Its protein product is CASSQTGVTLDTQYF.

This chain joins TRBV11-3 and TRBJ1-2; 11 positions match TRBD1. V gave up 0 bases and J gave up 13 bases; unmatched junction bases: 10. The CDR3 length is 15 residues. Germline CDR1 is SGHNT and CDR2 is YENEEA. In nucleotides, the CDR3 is TGTGCCAGCAGCTTAGAACGCTCGGACAGGGGGCTTTGCACCTTC. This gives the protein CASSLERSDRGLCTF.

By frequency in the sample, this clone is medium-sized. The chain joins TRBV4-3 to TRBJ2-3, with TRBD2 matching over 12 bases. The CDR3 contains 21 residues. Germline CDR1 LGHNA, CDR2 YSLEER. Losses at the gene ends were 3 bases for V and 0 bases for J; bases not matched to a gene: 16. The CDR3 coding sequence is TGCGCCAGCAGCCAGTTCTTGCTTCGACTAGCGGGAGAGGATAGCACAGATACGCAGTATTTT. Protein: CASSQFLLRLAGEDSTDTQYF.

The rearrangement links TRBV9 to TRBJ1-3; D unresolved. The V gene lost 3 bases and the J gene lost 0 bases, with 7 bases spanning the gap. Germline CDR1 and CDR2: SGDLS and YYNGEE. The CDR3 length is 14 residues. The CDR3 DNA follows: TGTGCCAGCAGCGGGCGGAGCTCTGGAAACACCATATATTTT. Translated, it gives CASSGRSSGNTIYF.

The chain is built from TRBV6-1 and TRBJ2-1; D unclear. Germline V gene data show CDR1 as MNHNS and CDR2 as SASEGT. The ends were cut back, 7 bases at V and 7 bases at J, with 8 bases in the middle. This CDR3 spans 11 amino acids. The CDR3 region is CASTILNEQFF. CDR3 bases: TGTGCCAGCACAATACTAAATGAGCAGTTCTTC.

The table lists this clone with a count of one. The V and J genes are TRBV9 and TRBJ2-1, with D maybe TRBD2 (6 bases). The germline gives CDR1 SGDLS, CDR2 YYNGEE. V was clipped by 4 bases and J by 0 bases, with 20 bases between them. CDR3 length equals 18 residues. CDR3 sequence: CASSLSGTPGSSYNEQFF. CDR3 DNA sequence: TGTGCCAGCAGCCTATCCGGGACTCCCGGTAGCTCCTACAATGAGCAGTTCTTC.

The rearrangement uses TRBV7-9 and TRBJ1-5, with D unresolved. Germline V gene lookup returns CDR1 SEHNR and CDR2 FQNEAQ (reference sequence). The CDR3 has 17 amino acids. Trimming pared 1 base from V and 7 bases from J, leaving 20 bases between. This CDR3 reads CASSLEAGGAGEQPQHF. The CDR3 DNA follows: TGTGCCAGCAGCTTAGAGGCGGGAGGTGCAGGCGAACAGCCCCAGCATTTT.

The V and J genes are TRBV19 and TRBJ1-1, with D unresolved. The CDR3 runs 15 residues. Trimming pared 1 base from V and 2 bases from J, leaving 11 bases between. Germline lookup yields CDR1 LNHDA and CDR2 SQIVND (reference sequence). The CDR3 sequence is CASSIAPGGNTEAFF. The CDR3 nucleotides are TGTGCCAGTAGTATAGCACCGGGTGGTAACACTGAAGCTTTCTTT. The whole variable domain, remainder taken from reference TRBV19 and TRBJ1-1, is DGGITQSPKYLFRKEGQNVTLSCEQNLNHDAMYWYRQDPGQGLRLIYYSQIVNDFQKGDIAEGYSVSREKKESFPLTVTSAQKNPTAFYLCASSIAPGGNTEAFFGQGTRLTVV.

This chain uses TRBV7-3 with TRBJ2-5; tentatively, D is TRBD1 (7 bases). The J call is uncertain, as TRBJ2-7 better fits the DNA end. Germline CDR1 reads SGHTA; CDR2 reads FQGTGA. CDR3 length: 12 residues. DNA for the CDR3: TGTGCCAGCAGCTCGCAGGGGGGCGAGCAGTACTTC. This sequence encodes CASSSQGGEQYF.

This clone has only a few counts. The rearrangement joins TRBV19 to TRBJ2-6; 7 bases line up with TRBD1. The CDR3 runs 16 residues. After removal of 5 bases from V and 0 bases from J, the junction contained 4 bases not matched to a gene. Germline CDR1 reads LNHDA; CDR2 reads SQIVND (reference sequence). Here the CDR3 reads CASSPGQRSGANVLTF. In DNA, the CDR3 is TGTGCCAGTAGTCCGGGACAGCGCTCTGGGGCCAACGTCCTGACTTTC.

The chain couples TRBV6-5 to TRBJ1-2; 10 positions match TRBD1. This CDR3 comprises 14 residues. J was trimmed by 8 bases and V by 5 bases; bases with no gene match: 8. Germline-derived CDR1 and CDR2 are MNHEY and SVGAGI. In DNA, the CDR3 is TGTGCCAGCAGTGGACAGGGGGGAGGAGAGGGCTACACCTTC. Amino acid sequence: CASSGQGGGEGYTF.

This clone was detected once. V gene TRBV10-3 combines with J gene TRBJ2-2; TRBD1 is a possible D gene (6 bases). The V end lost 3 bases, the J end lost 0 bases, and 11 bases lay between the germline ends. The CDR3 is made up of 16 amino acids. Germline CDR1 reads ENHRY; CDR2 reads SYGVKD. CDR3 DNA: TGTGCCATCAGTGACCCCCAGGGGCCGAACACCGGGGAGCTGTTTTTT. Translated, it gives CAISDPQGPNTGELFF.

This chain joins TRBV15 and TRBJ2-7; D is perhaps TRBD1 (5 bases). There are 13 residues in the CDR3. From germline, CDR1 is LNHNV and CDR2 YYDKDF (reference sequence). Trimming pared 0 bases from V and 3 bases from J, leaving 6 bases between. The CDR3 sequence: CATSRDDSYEQYF. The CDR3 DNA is TGTGCCACCAGCAGAGATGACAGCTACGAGCAGTACTTC.

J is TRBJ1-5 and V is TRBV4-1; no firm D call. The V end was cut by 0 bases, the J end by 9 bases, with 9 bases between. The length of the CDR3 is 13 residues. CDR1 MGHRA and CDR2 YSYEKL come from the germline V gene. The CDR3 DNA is TGCGCCAGCAGCCAAGATGAAGCGTCGCCCCAGCATTTT. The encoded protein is CASSQDEASPQHF.

CDR3 sequence reads: CASSPMTKLGDTQYF. The CDR3, as DNA: TGTGCCAGCAGTCCTATGACTAAGCTCGGGGATACGCAGTATTTT. The chain recombines TRBV27 with TRBJ2-3; TRBD2 might be the D (5 bases). Germline lookup yields CDR1 MNHEY and CDR2 SMNVEV (reference sequence). Deletions cut 5 bases from V and 6 bases from J, with 18 bases between. This CDR3 has 15 amino acids.

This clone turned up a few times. The chain's CDR3 is CASSVQGDYNEQFF. The CDR3 nucleotides read TGTGCCAGCAGCGTACAGGGGGACTACAATGAGCAGTTCTTC. The J gene is TRBJ2-1, the V gene TRBV9; 7 bases align to TRBD1. The trim removed 1 base at V and 3 bases at J, leaving 1 base unmatched. This CDR3 comprises 14 residues. Germline V gene lookup returns CDR1 SGDLS and CDR2 YYNGEE.

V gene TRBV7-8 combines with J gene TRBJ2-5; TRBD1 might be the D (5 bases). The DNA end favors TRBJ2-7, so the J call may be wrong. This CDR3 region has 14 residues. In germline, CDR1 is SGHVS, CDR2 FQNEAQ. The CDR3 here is CASSLWGTSYEQYF. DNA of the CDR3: TGTGCCAGCAGCTTATGGGGCACCTCCTACGAGCAGTACTTC.